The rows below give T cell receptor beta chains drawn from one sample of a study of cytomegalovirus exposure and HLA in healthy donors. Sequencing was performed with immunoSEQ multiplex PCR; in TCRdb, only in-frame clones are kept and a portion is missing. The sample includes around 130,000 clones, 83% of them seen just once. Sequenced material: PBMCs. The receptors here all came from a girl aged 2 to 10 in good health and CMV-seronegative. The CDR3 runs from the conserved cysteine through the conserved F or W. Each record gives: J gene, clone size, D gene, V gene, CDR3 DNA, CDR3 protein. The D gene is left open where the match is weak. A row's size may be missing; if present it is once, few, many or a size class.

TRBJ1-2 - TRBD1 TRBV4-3 TGCGCCAGCAGTCCTACCGCCGGGACAGGGAGGGGGTCCTATGGCTACACCTTC CASSPTAGTGRGSYGYTF
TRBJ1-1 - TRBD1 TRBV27 TGTGCCAGCAGTCAAGGGGGTAGGGGGCCCGCTTTCTTT CASSQGGRGPAFF
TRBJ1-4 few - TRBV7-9 TGTGCCAGCAGCTTAGTCGGGGTTGGGGAAAAACTGTTTTTT CASSLVGVGEKLFF
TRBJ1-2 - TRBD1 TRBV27 TGTGCCAGCAGACAGACAGGGGCGGGGGGCTACACCTTC CASRQTGAGGYTF
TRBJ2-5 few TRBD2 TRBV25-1 TGTGCCAGCAGTGAATCGACCGGACTACTAGCGGGAGAGACCCAGTACTTC CASSESTGLLAGETQYF
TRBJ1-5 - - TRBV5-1 TGCGCCAGCAGCTTGTCAGGTAATCAGCCCCAGCATTTT CASSLSGNQPQHF
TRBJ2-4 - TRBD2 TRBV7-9 TGTGCCAGCAGCCAGACAGGAGCGGGGGGATCCAAAAACATTCAGTACTTC CASSQTGAGGSKNIQYF
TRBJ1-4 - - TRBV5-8 TGTGCCAGCAGCTTGGCCGGGGTGGTCGGTGAAAAACTGTTTTTT CASSLAGVVGEKLFF
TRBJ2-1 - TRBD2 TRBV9 TGTGCCAGCAGCCCTACTAGCGGGGCGGAGTTCTTC CASSPTSGAEFF
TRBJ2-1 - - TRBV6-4 TGTGCCAGCAGTGAAGGAGAGGCTAGCGACGAGCAGTTCTTC CASSEGEASDEQFF
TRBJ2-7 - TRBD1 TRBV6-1 TGTGCCAGCAGTGAAAGTACAGGGGGCTCCTACGAGCAGTACTTC CASSESTGGSYEQYF
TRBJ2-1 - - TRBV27 TGTGCCAGCAGCCTAGGGGCAGCGAGACTGGGCAATGAGCAGTTCTTC CASSLGAARLGNEQFF
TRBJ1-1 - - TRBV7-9 TGTGCCAGCAGCGGGGGACTGGAGAACACTGAAGCTTTCTTT CASSGGLENTEAFF
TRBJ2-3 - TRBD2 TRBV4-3 TGCGCCAGCAGCCAAGGGCTAGCGGGGGTAGATACGCAGTATTTT CASSQGLAGVDTQYF
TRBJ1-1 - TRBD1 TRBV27 TGTGCCAGCAGCCTAGGGGGACAGGGATTGAACACTGAAGCTTTCTTT CASSLGGQGLNTEAFF
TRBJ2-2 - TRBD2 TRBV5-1 TGCGCCAGCAGCTTGGCTGTTACTAGCGGGAGTTTAGGTACCGGGGAGCTGTTTTTT CASSLAVTSGSLGTGELFF
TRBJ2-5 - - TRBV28 TGTGCCAGCAGGCCCGGACAGTTAGTCCAAGAGACCCAGTACTTC CASRPGQLVQETQYF
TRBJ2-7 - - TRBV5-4 TGTGCCAGCAGCTACGACTACCCTGGCGAGCAGTACTTC CASSYDYPGEQYF
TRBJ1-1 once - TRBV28 TGTGCCAGCAGCCCCCCGGACAGCACAACTTTCTTT CASSPPDSTTFF
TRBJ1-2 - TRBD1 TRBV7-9 TGTGCCAGCCAAATCGGGACAGACACTAACTATGGCTACACCTTC CASQIGTDTNYGYTF
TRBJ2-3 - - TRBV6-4 TGTGCCAGCAGTGCCGCGTGGGGCGCGACGCAGTATTTT CASSAAWGATQYF
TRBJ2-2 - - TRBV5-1 TGCGCCAGCAGCCCGGCAGCAGGGGACACCGGGGAGCTGTTTTTT CASSPAAGDTGELFF
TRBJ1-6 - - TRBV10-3 TGTGCCATCAGTGACCAGGGAGGTAATTCACCCCTCCACTTT CAISDQGGNSPLHF
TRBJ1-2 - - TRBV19 TGTGCCAGTAGTCTGAGGACACATGGCTACACCTTC CASSLRTHGYTF
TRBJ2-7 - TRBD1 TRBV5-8 TGTGCCAGTCCCAACCGACAGGGGTCCTTCCCCGAGCAGTACTTC CASPNRQGSFPEQYF
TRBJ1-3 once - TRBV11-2 TGTGCCAGCACCCTTATCGGCGGGGCTGGAAACACCATATATTTT CASTLIGGAGNTIYF
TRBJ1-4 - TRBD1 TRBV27 TGTGCCAGCAACTCGAAGGGACAGGAGGATCCAACTAATGAAAAACTGTTTTTT CASNSKGQEDPTNEKLFF
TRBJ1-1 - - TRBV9 TGTGCCAGCAGCGTAGAGGCAGGGAGGGGCACTGAAGCTTTCTTT CASSVEAGRGTEAFF
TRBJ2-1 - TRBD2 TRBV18 TGTGCCAGCTCCCCCCTGGCGGGGGGGCCTCGTCCCATGAATGAGCAGTTCTTC CASSPLAGGPRPMNEQFF
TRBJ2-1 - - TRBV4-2 TGTGCCAGCAGCCAAGATGGGCGACAGAGCTCCTACAATGAGCAGTTCTTC CASSQDGRQSSYNEQFF
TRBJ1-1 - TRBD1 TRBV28 TGTGCCAGCAATGGCAGGGGGACAATGAACACTGAAGCTTTCTTT CASNGRGTMNTEAFF
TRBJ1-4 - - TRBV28 TGTGCCAGCAGTTTATGGAGAGCAACTAATGAAAAACTGTTTTTT CASSLWRATNEKLFF
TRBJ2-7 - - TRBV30 TGTGCCCAGCGGGCCAACGACCCCTACGAGCAGTACTTC CAQRANDPYEQYF
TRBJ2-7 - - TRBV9 TGTGCCAGCAGCGTAGGACACACCTCCTACGAGCAGTACTTC CASSVGHTSYEQYF
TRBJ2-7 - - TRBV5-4 TGTGCCAGCAGCTTCAGCGGAGCCCTTAACGAGCAGTACTTC CASSFSGALNEQYF
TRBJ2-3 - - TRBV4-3 TGCGCCAGCAGCCAAGTTACGTCGGTCTTAGACAGGGAATGGGAGGAAAATACGCAGTATTTT CASSQVTSVLDREWEENTQYF
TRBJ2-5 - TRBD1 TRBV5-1 TGCGCCAGCAGCGAGGACAGGGGGAGGGTGACCCAGTACTTC CASSEDRGRVTQYF